This T cell receptor beta chain was captured by sequencing in a study of OX40 agonist ivuxolimab in advanced cancers. About the investigation overall: Ivuxolimab, which targeted the costimulatory receptor OX40 (CD134), was an agonistic, fully human IgG2 monoclonal antibody. Intravenous ivuxolimab was administered to patients every 2 weeks at six dose levels: 0.01, 0.1, 0.3, 1.5, 3 and 10 mg/kg. Among the approximately 50 dose-escalation patients, roughly 20 had hepatocellular carcinoma, roughly 15 melanoma, 9 renal cell carcinoma and 9 head and neck cancer. The dose-escalation cohort was approximately 83% male with a mean age of approximately 60 years, ranging from roughly 20 to 80. Prior anti-PD-1, anti-PD-L1 or anti-CTLA-4 therapy was permitted, and approximately 40% of dose-escalation patients had received checkpoint inhibitors. Partial responses occurred in three dose-escalation patients: two with cutaneous melanoma and one with hepatocellular carcinoma. Peripheral TCRbeta sequencing aimed to test whether ivuxolimab altered TCR sequence diversity and caused clonal T-cell expansion. The paper reports the monotherapy dose-escalation portion (N ≈ 50 patients) of the phase I ivuxolimab trial. General study outcomes and caveats: Clonal expansion of both CD4+ and CD8+ blood T cells was observed from baseline to week 6 at doses 0.1 to 3.0 mg/kg. Antigen specificity was not determined for the clonally expanded peripheral T cells. After ivuxolimab, expanded clones were on average more numerous among CD8+ T cells than among CD4+ T cells. Low levels of normalized T-cell clonal expansion were also seen in some patients who did not respond. In the 0.1-3.0 mg/kg groups, partial responders were among the patients with the lowest normalized peripheral clonal expansion, particularly in CD8+ T cells.

Genomic DNA was extracted from sorted cells for sequencing of the TCRbeta CDR3 region. The immunoSEQ Assay was used for sequencing of TCRbeta CDR3 regions. Entries here come from immuneACCESS through TCRdb and include only in-frame sequences with V and J called. Some clones fail to appear in such tables; in the studies checked, an unresolved V gene covers under half of the shortfall, and the cause of the remainder is unknown. The sample table records about 61,000 clones; about 90% of these occur just once. The top ten clonotypes cover around 20% of the sample. This clone has more than one count but fewer than ten. No cognate antigen has been identified for it. There are no base qualities to consult, and no much larger clone falls within one base. Patients with a history of autoimmune disease or receiving systemic immunosuppression were excluded from the trial. Peripheral blood for TCR sequencing was collected from all dose cohorts at baseline, on cycle 4 day 1, and on cycle 7 day 1. Samples were obtained from an open-label, multicenter, first-in-human phase I dose-escalation trial of ivuxolimab. Adults with locally advanced or metastatic melanoma, renal cell, hepatocellular, or head and neck squamous cell carcinoma were enrolled in the trial. Before TCR sequencing, CD4+ T cells and CD8+ T cells were sorted from peripheral blood as separate populations.

Trimming takes 2 bases from V and 1 base from J, and the germline ends sit 8 bases apart. As encoded in the germline V gene (reference sequence), CDR1 is LNHDA while CDR2 is SQIVND. The CDR3 sequence holds 14 residues, the cysteine and phenylalanine included. Left in the record is the CDR3 DNA by itself, 42 bases read in frame from the first base. The sequence derives from an adult with an advanced solid tumor such as melanoma, head and neck, liver or kidney cancer. The sequenced sample was CD4+ or CD8+ T cells sorted from blood, obtained in a trial of the OX40 agonist ivuxolimab. The chain is encoded by TRBV19 joined to TRBJ1-1; the D gene is possibly TRBD1, with 6 bases matching. The CDR3 amino acid sequence is: CASSIMTGNTEAFF. DNA sequence: TGTGCCAGTAGTATAATGACAGGGAACACTGAAGCTTTCTTT.